The T cell receptor (beta chain) described here comes from a study of T cell responses to AZD1222 COVID-19 vaccine. The protocol was immunoSEQ multiplex PCR, while the TCRdb copy is restricted to in-frame clones and leaves out a portion. The sample has some 100,000 clones; 86% are singletons. CDR3 size: 15 residues. Per the germline V gene, CDR1 is MDHEN and CDR2 is SYDVKM. The V gene end was trimmed by 3 bases and the J gene end by 2 bases; junction bases not matched to a gene: 4. Study-wide results and caveats: The donors showed a predominance of white British ancestry and of females, with possible underestimation of clonal diversity.

Worth noting for this clone: What it binds is not known.

Sequencing used peripheral blood, obtained on day 0 of AZD1222 vaccination. This TCR came from an adult in good health. The V and J genes are TRBV28 and TRBJ2-7, with 10 bases identical to TRBD1. CDR3 sequence (DNA): TGTGCCAGCAGTTTCCGAGGACAGGGGGCCTACGAGCAGTACTTC. Translated: CASSFRGQGAYEQYF.